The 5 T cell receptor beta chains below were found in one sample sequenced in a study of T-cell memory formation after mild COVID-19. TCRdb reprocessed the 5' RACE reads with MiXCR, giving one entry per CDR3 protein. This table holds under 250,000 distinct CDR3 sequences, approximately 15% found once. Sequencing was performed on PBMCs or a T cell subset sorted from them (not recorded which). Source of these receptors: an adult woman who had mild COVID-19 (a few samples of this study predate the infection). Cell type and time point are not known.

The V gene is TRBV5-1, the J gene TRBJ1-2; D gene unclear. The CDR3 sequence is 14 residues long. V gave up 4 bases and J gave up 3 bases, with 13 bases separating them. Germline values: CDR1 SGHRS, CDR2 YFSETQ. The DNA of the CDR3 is TGCGCCAGCAGCACCCGAACAGCGGACTATGGCTACACCTTC. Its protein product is CASSTRTADYGYTF.

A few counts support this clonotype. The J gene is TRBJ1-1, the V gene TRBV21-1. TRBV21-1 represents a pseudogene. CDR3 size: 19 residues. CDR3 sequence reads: CASSKVGSTVQSLNTEAFF. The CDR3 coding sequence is TGTGCCAGCAGCAAAGTAGGATCGACGGTTCAGAGCCTGAACACTGAAGCTTTCTTT.

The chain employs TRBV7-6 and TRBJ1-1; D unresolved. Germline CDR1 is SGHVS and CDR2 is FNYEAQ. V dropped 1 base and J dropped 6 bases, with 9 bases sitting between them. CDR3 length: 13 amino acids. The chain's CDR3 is CASSLVSAAEAFF. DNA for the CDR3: TGTGCCAGCAGCTTAGTTTCTGCTGCTGAAGCTTTCTTT.

The CDR3 DNA is TGCGCCAGCAGCTTTAACGGACTAGCAGATACGCAGTATTTT. Translating it yields CASSFNGLADTQYF. This chain links TRBV5-1 with TRBJ2-3, with TRBD2 matching 7 bases. J lost 4 bases, V lost 2 bases, and 4 bases had no gene match. The CDR3 runs to 14 residues. Germline lookup yields CDR1 SGHRS and CDR2 YFSETQ. Using reference TRBV5-1 and TRBJ2-3 for the parts outside the CDR3, the full variable domain is KAGVTQTPRYLIKTRGQQVTLSCSPISGHRSVSWYQQTPGQGLQFLFEYFSETQRNKGNFPGRFSGRQFSNSRSEMNVSTLELGDSALYLCASSFNGLADTQYFGPGTRLTVL.

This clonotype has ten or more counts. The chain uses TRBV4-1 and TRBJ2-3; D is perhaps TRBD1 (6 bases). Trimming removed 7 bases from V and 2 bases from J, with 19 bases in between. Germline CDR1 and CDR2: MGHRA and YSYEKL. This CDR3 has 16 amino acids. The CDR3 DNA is TGCGCCAGCACCACCAAGAGAGACAGGACCACAGATACGCAGTATTTT. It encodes CASTTKRDRTTDTQYF.